Detailed here is one T cell receptor (beta chain). This sample is drawn from a study of control samples from healthy donors and cancer patients. The method was immunoSEQ multiplex PCR; TCRdb's version includes in-frame clones alone and lacks a portion of them. The sample holds about 86,000 clones, 85% to 90% seen once. Germline V gene data show CDR1 as MDHEN and CDR2 as SYDVKM. V was pared by 4 bases and J by 3 bases, with 3 bases of the junction left unmatched. This CDR3 region has 14 residues. This clonotype originated in a woman between 50 and 59 years old with colorectal cancer. The chain combines TRBV28 with TRBJ2-1; TRBD1 aligns across 7 bases. Sequencing was performed on PBMCs. The CDR3 here is CASSSDRIYNEQFF. The DNA of the CDR3 is TGTGCCAGCAGTTCGGACAGGATCTACAATGAGCAGTTCTTC.